This T cell receptor (beta chain) was recorded in a study of T cells in Graves' hyperthyroidism and ophthalmopathy. With 3 bases clipped from V and 4 bases from J, the junction kept 8 bases outside the gene matches. The CDR3 extends over 15 amino acids. The germline V gene has CDR1 ENHRY and CDR2 SYGVKD. From RNA transcripts, TCR beta CDR3 regions were amplified. The HTBI primer set drove a first-round RT-PCR of the TCR CDR3. A single record per CDR3 protein comes from TCRdb applying MiXCR to the multiplex PCR reads. The table includes over 500,000 distinct CDR3 sequences, over 35% detected once. Exclusions: uncontrolled infection, other autoimmune disease, pregnancy, lactation.

The specimen sequenced was peripheral blood or thyroid tissue (not recorded which). This receptor was obtained from an adult woman with Graves' disease, either hyperthyroidism or ophthalmopathy (not recorded which). This chain links TRBV10-3 with TRBJ1-2, with TRBD1 matching over 7 bases. The CDR3 is CAISERTGWGYGYTF. The CDR3 DNA is TGTGCCATCAGTGAAAGGACAGGATGGGGCTATGGCTACACCTTC.